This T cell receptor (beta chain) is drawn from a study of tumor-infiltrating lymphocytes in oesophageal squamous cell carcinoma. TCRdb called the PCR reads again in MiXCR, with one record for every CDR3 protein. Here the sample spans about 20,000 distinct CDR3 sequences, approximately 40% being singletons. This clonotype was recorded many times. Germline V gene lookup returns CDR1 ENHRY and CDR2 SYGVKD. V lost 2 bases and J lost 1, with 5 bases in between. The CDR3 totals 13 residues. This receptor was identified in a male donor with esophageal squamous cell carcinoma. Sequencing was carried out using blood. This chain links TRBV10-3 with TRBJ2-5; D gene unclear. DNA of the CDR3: TGTGCCATCAGTGAGGCAGCCCAAGAGACCCAGTACTTC. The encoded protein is CAISEAAQETQYF.